Listed below are T cell receptor beta chains from one sample, sequenced in a study of cytomegalovirus exposure and HLA in healthy donors. Profiling relied on immunoSEQ multiplex PCR, and the TCRdb table lists in-frame clones only, not all of them. This table holds 98,000 or so clones, about 80% found once. Sequencing was done on a sample of PBMCs. The receptors were gathered from a man between 60 and 75 years old in good health and CMV-seropositive. Both conserved end residues are part of each CDR3. A D gene is named only where the DNA matches it firmly. A row's size may be missing; if present it is once, few, many or a size class.

. | TRBJ1-2 | . | TRBV19 | CASSIDSMWQGMSYGYTF | TGTGCCAGTAGTATAGATTCAATGTGGCAGGGAATGAGCTATGGCTACACCTTC
. | TRBJ1-2 | . | TRBV30 | CAWSPDISGYTF | TGTGCCTGGAGTCCCGACATAAGCGGCTACACCTTC
. | TRBJ2-7 | . | TRBV4-3 | CASSQDVGQNYEQYF | TGCGCCAGCAGCCAAGATGTAGGACAGAACTACGAGCAGTACTTC
TRBD2 | TRBJ2-2 | . | TRBV6-5 | CASSPRTSGTGELFF | TGTGCCAGCAGCCCTCGGACTAGCGGAACCGGGGAGCTGTTTTTT
TRBD1 | TRBJ2-2 | . | TRBV4-1 | CASHLQGGNTGELFF | TGCGCCAGCCATCTACAGGGGGGGAACACCGGGGAGCTGTTTTTT
. | TRBJ2-3 | . | TRBV5-4 | CASILGGSRSTDTQYF | TGTGCCAGCATCCTCGGCGGCAGCAGATCCACAGATACGCAGTATTTT
. | TRBJ1-2 | once | TRBV30 | CAWSVLGGYGYTF | TGTGCCTGGAGTGTGTTAGGGGGCTATGGCTACACCTTC
TRBD1 | TRBJ1-6 | . | TRBV2 | CASSFRGINSPLHF | TGTGCCAGCAGTTTCAGGGGGATTAATTCACCCCTCCACTTT
. | TRBJ1-5 | . | TRBV25-1 | CASSESRGGNQPQHF | TGTGCCAGCAGTGAATCCAGGGGCGGCAATCAGCCCCAGCATTTT
. | TRBJ1-2 | . | TRBV19 | CASSLRQQWYYGYTF | TGTGCCAGTAGTTTAAGACAACAGTGGTACTATGGCTACACCTTC
TRBD1 | TRBJ2-1 | once | TRBV4-2 | CASSQPRGYNEQFF | TGTGCCAGCAGCCAACCCAGGGGGTACAATGAGCAGTTCTTC
TRBD1 | TRBJ1-2 | . | TRBV14 | CASSQQAGGYQGYTF | TGTGCCAGCAGCCAACAGGCAGGGGGCTATCAGGGCTACACCTTC
. | TRBJ2-7 | . | TRBV7-6 | CASSLAGGAYEQYF | TGTGCCAGCAGCTTAGCGGGGGGTGCCTACGAGCAGTACTTC
. | TRBJ2-7 | . | TRBV6-6 | CASSYGGNEQYF | TGTGCCAGCAGTTACGGAGGGAACGAGCAGTACTTC
TRBD1 | TRBJ2-7 | . | TRBV5-4 | CASSTPGQGYEQYF | TGTGCCAGCAGTACACCGGGACAGGGGTACGAGCAGTACTTC
TRBD1 | TRBJ2-1 | . | TRBV19 | CASSIDPGQPNEQFF | TGTGCCAGTAGTATAGATCCGGGACAGCCAAATGAGCAGTTCTTC
TRBD2 | TRBJ2-5 | . | TRBV5-4 | CASSSPTSGGRETQYF | TGTGCCAGCAGCTCCCCGACTAGCGGGGGTCGAGAGACCCAGTACTTC
TRBD1 | TRBJ1-2 | . | TRBV2 | CASSRQGPNYGYTF | TGTGCCAGCAGCAGACAGGGTCCGAACTATGGCTACACCTTC
TRBD1 | TRBJ2-7 | . | TRBV18 | CASSQGQGRAYEQYF | TGTGCCAGCTCACAGGGACAGGGGAGGGCCTACGAGCAGTACTTC
TRBD2 | TRBJ2-1 | few | TRBV30 | CAWDGGGDYYNEQFF | TGTGCCTGGGATGGCGGGGGGGATTATTACAATGAGCAGTTCTTC
TRBD2 | TRBJ2-4 | . | TRBV18 | CASSPLGGVGKNIQYF | TGTGCCAGCTCACCACTCGGGGGGGTCGGCAAAAACATTCAGTACTTC
TRBD2 | TRBJ2-1 | . | TRBV5-6 | CASSLSIAGGQNNEQFF | TGTGCCAGCAGCTTGTCGATAGCGGGGGGGCAGAACAATGAGCAGTTCTTC
TRBD1 | TRBJ1-2 | . | TRBV28 | CASSPPGQTYGYTF | TGTGCCAGCAGTCCCCCGGGACAGACCTATGGCTACACCTTC
TRBD1 | TRBJ2-7 | few | TRBV2 | CASRPGQGAGEQYF | TGTGCCAGCAGGCCGGGACAGGGGGCGGGCGAGCAGTACTTC
. | TRBJ2-5 | . | TRBV19 | CASSRTLVVGETQYF | TGTGCCAGTAGTAGAACACTAGTGGTCGGGGAGACCCAGTACTTC
. | TRBJ1-3 | . | TRBV15 | CATSRDGRGFGSGNTIYF | TGTGCCACCAGCAGAGATGGAAGGGGATTTGGCTCTGGAAACACCATATATTTT
. | TRBJ2-5 | . | TRBV11-3 | CASSLGESPGTQYF | TGTGCCAGCAGCTTGGGCGAGTCCCCAGGGACCCAGTACTTC
. | TRBJ2-3 | . | TRBV14 | CASSQTGDTQYF | TGTGCCAGCAGCCAAACAGGGGATACGCAGTATTTT
TRBD2 | TRBJ2-7 | . | TRBV28 | CASSRGGALTSYEQYF | TGTGCCAGCAGTCGGGGGGGGGCGCTGACCTCCTACGAGCAGTACTTC
TRBD1 | TRBJ1-5 | . | TRBV6-1 | CASSETGGIQPQHF | TGTGCCAGCAGTGAAACAGGGGGAATTCAGCCCCAGCATTTT
TRBD1 | TRBJ1-2 | . | TRBV7-9 | CASSPDRGKIDYGYTF | TGTGCCAGCAGCCCCGACAGGGGGAAAATAGACTATGGCTACACCTTC
. | TRBJ1-3 | . | TRBV28 | CASSFVSGNTIYF | TGTGCCAGCAGTTTCGTCTCTGGAAACACCATATATTTT
. | TRBJ2-1 | . | TRBV9 | CASSALPPDRDNEQFF | TGTGCCAGCAGCGCGCTACCCCCGGACAGAGACAATGAGCAGTTCTTC
. | TRBJ2-3 | . | TRBV27 | CASSLWGRTDTQYF | TGTGCCAGCAGTTTATGGGGGCGGACAGATACGCAGTATTTT
TRBD1 | TRBJ1-2 | . | TRBV29-1 | CSVEQGAQNYGYTF | TGCAGCGTTGAACAGGGGGCGCAAAACTATGGCTACACCTTC
TRBD2 | TRBJ2-3 | . | TRBV4-3 | CASSRSGVASTDTQYF | TGCGCCAGCAGCAGGAGCGGGGTAGCTAGCACAGATACGCAGTATTTT
TRBD2 | TRBJ2-1 | . | TRBV9 | CASSVGGGVNEQFF | TGTGCCAGCAGCGTAGGGGGGGGTGTAAATGAGCAGTTCTTC
. | TRBJ2-1 | . | TRBV10-3 | CAIRGSGARNEQFF | TGTGCCATCAGGGGATCAGGGGCCCGCAATGAGCAGTTCTTC
. | TRBJ1-1 | . | TRBV30 | CAWSVRGNTEAFF | TGTGCCTGGAGTGTGCGGGGGAACACTGAAGCTTTCTTT
. | TRBJ2-4 | once | TRBV19 | CASSIQGNIQYF | TGTGCCAGTAGTATCCAGGGAAACATTCAGTACTTC
. | TRBJ2-3 | . | TRBV7-9 | CSSSVTSTDTQYF | TGTTCCAGCAGCGTAACTAGCACAGATACGCAGTATTTT
TRBD2 | TRBJ2-1 | . | TRBV4-2 | CASSSTILAGEYNEQFF | TGTGCCAGCAGCTCTACAATTCTAGCGGGGGAGTACAATGAGCAGTTCTTC
. | TRBJ2-7 | . | TRBV4-1 | CASSHPPRGYYEQYF | TGCGCCAGCAGCCATCCCCCCCGGGGTTACTACGAGCAGTACTTC
. | TRBJ2-5 | once | TRBV6-1 | CASTTQGRVAGTQYF | TGTGCCAGCACCACACAGGGAAGGGTGGCAGGGACCCAGTACTTC
. | TRBJ2-1 | . | TRBV9 | CASSVVGGFKNEQFF | TGTGCCAGCAGCGTAGTTGGCGGTTTCAAAAATGAGCAGTTCTTC
. | TRBJ1-5 | . | TRBV19 | CASQGGNQPQHF | TGTGCCAGTCAAGGGGGCAATCAGCCCCAGCATTTT
TRBD1 | TRBJ1-4 | . | TRBV30 | CAWRKEGAPNEKLFF | TGTGCCTGGAGAAAAGAGGGGGCACCGAATGAAAAACTGTTTTTT
. | TRBJ2-1 | . | TRBV7-6 | CASRGASGNEQFF | TGTGCCAGCAGGGGGGCTAGCGGCAATGAGCAGTTCTTC
TRBD2 | TRBJ2-6 | . | TRBV2 | CASRERSGGGANVLTF | TGTGCCAGCCGGGAACGGAGCGGGGGTGGGGCCAACGTCCTGACTTTC